This T cell receptor (beta chain) was obtained from a study of cytomegalovirus exposure and HLA in healthy donors. PCR employed 60 Vbeta and 13 Jbeta primers. The protocol was immunoSEQ multiplex PCR, while the TCRdb copy is restricted to in-frame clones and leaves out a portion. This sample has approximately 38,000 clones; 84% occur once, and the top ten carry about 4%. About this clone: As yet, its antigen is unknown.

J was trimmed by 2 bases and V by 5 bases; bases with no gene match: 9. The germline CDR1 and CDR2 sequences are SGHTA and FQGNSA. The CDR3 is 15 amino acids. Points from the study as a whole: Prior analysis indicated that the majority of TCR beta V segments exhibited productivity approximately 87% or approximately 30% of the time. Clonal expansion, a later analysis showed, was greater in HLA-associated TCR beta chains than in equally common others.

What was sequenced was PBMCs. The V and J genes are TRBV7-2 and TRBJ2-7; the match to TRBD2 covers 7 bases. The TCR comes from a woman aged 18-29 years in good health and CMV-seronegative. CDR3 sequence reads: CASSPSGGTPYEQYF. CDR3 coding DNA: TGTGCCAGCAGCCCTTCGGGGGGAACACCCTACGAGCAGTACTTC.